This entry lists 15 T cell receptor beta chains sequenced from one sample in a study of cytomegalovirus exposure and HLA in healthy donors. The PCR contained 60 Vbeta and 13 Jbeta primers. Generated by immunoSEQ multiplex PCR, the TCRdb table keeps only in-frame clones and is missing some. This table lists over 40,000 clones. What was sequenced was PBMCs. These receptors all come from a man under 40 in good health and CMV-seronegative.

CDR3 sequence: CASSQDFGDSFGYTF. As DNA, the CDR3 is TGCGCCAGCAGCCAAGATTTCGGGGACTCATTTGGCTACACCTTC. The chain joins TRBV4-1 to TRBJ1-2; TRBD1 is a possible D gene (5 bases). V dropped 0 bases and J dropped 7 bases, with 15 bases sitting between them. The CDR3 has 15 amino acids. Germline V lookup: CDR1 MGHRA, CDR2 YSYEKL.

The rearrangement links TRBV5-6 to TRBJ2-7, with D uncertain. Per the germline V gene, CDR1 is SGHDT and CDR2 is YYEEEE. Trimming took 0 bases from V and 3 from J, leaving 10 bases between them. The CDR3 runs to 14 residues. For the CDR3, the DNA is TGTGCCAGCAGCTTGGGTCGACACCTCTACGAGCAGTACTTC. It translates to CASSLGRHLYEQYF.

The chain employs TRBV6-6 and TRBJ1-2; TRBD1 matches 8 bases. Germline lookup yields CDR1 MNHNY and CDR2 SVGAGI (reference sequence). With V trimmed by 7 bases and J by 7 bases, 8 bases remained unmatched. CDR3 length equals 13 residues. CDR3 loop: CASIPQGAGGYTF. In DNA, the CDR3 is TGTGCCAGCATTCCGCAGGGGGCGGGTGGCTACACCTTC.

The chain's CDR3 is CAWSGGPPGSNQPQHF. CDR3 nucleotide sequence: TGTGCCTGGAGTGGCGGGCCTCCGGGAAGCAATCAGCCCCAGCATTTT. This sequence joins TRBV30 and TRBJ1-5, with unresolved D. Germline assignment: CDR1 GTSNPN and CDR2 SVGIG (reference sequence). V lost 1 base to trimming and J lost 1 base, with 14 bases between them. CDR3 size: 16 residues.

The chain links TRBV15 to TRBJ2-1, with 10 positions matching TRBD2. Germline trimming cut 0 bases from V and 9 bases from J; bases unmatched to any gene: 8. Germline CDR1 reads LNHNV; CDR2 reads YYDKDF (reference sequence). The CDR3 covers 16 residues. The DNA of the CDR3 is TGTGCCACCAGCAGAGATCCGAGCGGGAGGGGCGGTGAGCAGTTCTTC. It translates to CATSRDPSGRGGEQFF.

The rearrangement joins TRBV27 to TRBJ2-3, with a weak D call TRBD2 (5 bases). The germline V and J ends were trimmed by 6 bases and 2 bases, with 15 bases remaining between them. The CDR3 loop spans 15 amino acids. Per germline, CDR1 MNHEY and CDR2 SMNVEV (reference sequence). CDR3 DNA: TGTGCCAGCAGCCAACTAGTGAGAGACACAGATACGCAGTATTTT. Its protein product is CASSQLVRDTDTQYF.

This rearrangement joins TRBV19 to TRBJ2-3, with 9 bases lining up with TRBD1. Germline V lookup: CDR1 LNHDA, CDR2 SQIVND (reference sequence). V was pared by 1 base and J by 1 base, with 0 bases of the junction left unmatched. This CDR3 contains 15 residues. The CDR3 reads CASSIGTGGTDTQYF. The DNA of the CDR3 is TGTGCCAGTAGTATAGGGACAGGGGGCACAGATACGCAGTATTTT.

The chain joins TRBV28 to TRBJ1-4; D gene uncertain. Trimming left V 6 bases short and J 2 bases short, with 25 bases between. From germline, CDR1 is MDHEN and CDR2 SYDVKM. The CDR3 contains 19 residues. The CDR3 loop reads CASSLPGAPIRTTNEKLFF. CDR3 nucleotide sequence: TGTGCCAGCAGCTTACCGGGAGCACCTATAAGGACGACTAATGAAAAACTGTTTTTT.

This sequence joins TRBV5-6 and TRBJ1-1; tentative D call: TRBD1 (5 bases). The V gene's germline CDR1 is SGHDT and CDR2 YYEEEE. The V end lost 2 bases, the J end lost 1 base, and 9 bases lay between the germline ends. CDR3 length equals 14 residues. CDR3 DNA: TGTGCCAGCAGCTTTACCGGGGGGAACACTGAAGCTTTCTTT. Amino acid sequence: CASSFTGGNTEAFF.

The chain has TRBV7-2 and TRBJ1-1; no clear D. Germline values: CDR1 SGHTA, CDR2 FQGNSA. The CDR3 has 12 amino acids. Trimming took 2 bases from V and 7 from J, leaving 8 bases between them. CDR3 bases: TGTGCCAGCAGCTTAAGATCACTTGAAGCTTTCTTT. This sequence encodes CASSLRSLEAFF.

For the CDR3, the DNA is TGTGCCAGCAGCCTAGGAACAGGGGCCTACACTGAAGCTTTCTTT. This gives the protein CASSLGTGAYTEAFF. The rearrangement links TRBV6-6 to TRBJ1-1; 7 positions match TRBD1. This CDR3 comprises 15 residues. Trimming at V came to 6 bases and at J to 3 bases, leaving 10 bases not matched to a gene. Germline V lookup: CDR1 MNHNY, CDR2 SVGAGI (reference sequence).

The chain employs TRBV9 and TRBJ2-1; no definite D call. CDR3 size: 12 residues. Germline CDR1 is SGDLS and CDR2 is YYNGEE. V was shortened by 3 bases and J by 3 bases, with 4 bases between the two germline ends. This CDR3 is CASSELYNEQFF. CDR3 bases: TGTGCCAGCAGCGAGCTCTACAATGAGCAGTTCTTC.

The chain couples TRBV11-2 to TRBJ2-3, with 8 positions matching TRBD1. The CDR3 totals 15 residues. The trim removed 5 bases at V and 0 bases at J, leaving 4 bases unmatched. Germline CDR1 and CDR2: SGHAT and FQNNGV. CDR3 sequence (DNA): TGTGCCAGCAGCCGACAGGGGACGAGCACAGATACGCAGTATTTT. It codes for CASSRQGTSTDTQYF.

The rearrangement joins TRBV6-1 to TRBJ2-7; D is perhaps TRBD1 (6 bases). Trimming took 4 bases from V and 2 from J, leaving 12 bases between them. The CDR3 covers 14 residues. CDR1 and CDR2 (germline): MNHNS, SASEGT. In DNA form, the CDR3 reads TGTGCCAGCAGTGTCCTACAGGGCGCCTACGAGCAGTACTTC. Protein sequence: CASSVLQGAYEQYF.

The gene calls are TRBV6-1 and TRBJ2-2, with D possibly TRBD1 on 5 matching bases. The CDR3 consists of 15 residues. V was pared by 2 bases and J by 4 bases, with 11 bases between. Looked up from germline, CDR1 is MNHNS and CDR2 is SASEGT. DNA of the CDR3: TGTGCCAGCAGTGAACTGCAGGGAACCACCGGGGAGCTGTTTTTT. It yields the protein CASSELQGTTGELFF.